This entry describes one T cell receptor (beta chain). Its matching antigen is unknown. This sample stems from a study of T cell repertoires in cytomegalovirus infection. Turning to the study itself: Both CMV infection and a matching HLA type were indicated by public TCR beta signatures.

CDR1 is MNHEY and CDR2 is SMNVEV in the germline V gene (reference sequence). V lost 6 bases and J 9 bases, leaving 21 bases between the germline ends. The CDR3 totals 15 residues. TCRdb reprocessed the reads via MiXCR and lists one record per CDR3 protein. Here the sample spans over 250,000 distinct CDR3 sequences, less than 25% being singletons. The rearrangement joins TRBV27 to TRBJ2-1; D may match TRBD1 or TRBD2 (5 bases each). Specimen: cultured PBMCs, collected from culture after CMV antigen stimulation. The clonotype was recovered from a human donor in good health (CMV status not recorded). Some clones in this sample may be carry-over from other donors' samples. The chain's CDR3 is CASSPGTITSGEQFF. The CDR3 nucleotides are TGTGCCAGCAGCCCGGGGACGATAACTTCCGGTGAGCAGTTCTTC.